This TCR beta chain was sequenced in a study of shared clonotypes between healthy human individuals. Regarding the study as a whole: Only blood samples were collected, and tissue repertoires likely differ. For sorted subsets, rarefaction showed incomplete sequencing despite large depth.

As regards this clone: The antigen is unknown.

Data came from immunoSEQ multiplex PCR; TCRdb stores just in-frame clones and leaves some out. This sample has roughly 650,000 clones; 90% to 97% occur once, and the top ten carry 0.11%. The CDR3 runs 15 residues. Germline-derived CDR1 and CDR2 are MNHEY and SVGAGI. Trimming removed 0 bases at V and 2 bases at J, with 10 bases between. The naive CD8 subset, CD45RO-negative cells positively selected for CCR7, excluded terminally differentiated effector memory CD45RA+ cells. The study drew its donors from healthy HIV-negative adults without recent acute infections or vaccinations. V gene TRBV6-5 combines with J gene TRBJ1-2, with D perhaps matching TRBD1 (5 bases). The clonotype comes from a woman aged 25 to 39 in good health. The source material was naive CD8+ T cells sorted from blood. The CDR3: CASSYSLGLNYGYTF. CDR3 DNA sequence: TGTGCCAGCAGTTACTCGCTGGGACTAAACTATGGCTACACCTTC.